This TCR beta chain was recorded in a study of T cells in women clearing cervical HPV infection. General study results and limits: Richness plus V gene abundances separated cases from controls with AUC less than 0.9. CIN3+ cases had significantly higher TCR repertoire richness than controls, but evenness did not differ. T-cell numbers per sample were unknown and may explain richness differences.

For this clone: Antigen unknown. The CDR3 is cut off 3 residues early in the read; its end comes from the germline J gene. Other DNA sequences of this sample code for an identical CDR3.

Here immunoSEQ multiplex PCR was the method, and the copy in TCRdb shows in-frame clones only, minus some. In total, the table holds about 39,000 clones. This CDR3 region has 15 residues. Germline CDR1 is SGHNT and CDR2 is YYREEE (reference sequence). Trimming removed 2 bases at V and 4 bases at J, with 16 bases between. This clonotype was sampled from a woman aged 18-69 years with a cervical HPV16 infection that either progressed to CIN3+ or cleared (not recorded which). V is TRBV5-4 and J is TRBJ2-7; possible D gene TRBD1, 6 bases. Sequenced material: blood buffy coat. Here the CDR3 reads CASSFSQGALYEQYF. The CDR3 bases that were read are TGTGCCAGCAGCTTCTCACAGGGCGCTCTGTACGAG.